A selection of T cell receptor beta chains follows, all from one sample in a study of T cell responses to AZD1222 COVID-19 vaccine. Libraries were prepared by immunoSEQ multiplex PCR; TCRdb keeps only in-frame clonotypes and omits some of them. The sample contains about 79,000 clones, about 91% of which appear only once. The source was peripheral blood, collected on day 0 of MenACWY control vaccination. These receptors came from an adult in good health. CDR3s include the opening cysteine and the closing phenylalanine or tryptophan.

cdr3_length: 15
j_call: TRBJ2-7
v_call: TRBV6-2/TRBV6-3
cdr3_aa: CASSEGQGATYEQYF

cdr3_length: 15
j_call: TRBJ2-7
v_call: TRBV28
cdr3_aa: CASTPELAGSYEQYF

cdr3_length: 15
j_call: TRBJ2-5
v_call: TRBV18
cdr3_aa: CASSPQKGLQETQYF

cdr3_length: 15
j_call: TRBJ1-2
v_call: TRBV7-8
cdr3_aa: CASSLTPDSPAGYTF

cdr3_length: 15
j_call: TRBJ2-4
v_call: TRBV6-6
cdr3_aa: CASRGTMGAKNIQYF

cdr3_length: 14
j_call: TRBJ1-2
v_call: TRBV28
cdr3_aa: CASSYSNTPPGYTF

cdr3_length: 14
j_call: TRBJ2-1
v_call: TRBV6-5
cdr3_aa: CASRGQGAWDEQFF

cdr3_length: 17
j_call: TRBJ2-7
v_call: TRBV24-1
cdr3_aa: CATSANGGQVRSYEQYF

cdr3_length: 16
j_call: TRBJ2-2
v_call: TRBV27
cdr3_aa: CASSPAGVHRTGELFF

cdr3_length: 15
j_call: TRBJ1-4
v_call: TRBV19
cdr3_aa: CASSNLQGLGEKLFF

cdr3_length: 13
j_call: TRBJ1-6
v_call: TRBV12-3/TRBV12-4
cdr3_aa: CASSFVGNSPLHF

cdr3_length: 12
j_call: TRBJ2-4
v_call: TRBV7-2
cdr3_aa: CASSLDINIQYF

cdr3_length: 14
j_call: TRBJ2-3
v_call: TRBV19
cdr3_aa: CASSHRTSTDTQYF

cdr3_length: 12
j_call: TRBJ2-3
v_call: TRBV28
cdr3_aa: CASSLASDTQYF

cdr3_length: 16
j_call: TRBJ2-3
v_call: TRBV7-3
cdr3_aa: CASSLGLAGSTDTQYF

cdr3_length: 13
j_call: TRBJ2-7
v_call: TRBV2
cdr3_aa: CASSDNGVAEQYF

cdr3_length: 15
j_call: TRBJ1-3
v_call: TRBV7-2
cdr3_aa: CASSLGPTAGNTIYF

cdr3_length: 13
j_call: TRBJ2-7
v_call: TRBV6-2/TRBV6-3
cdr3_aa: CASSYLGGYEQYF

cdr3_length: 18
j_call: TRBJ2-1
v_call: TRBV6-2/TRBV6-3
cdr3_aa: CASSSALLTSGNYNEQFF

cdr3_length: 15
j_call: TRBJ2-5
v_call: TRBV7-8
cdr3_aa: CASSLAGAYQETQYF

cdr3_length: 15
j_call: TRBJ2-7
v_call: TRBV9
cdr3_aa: CASSVEGTRSVEQYF

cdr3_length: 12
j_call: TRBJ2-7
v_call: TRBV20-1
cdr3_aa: CSASPLQVLQYF

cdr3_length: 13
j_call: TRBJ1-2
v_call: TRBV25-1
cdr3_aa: CASSREGFHGYTF

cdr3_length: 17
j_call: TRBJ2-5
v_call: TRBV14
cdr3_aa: CASSQGATLSLQETQYF

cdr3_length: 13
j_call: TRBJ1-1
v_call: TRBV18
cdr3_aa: CASSLKQNTEAFF

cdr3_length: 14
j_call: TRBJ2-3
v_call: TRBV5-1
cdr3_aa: CASSLDGGTDTQYF

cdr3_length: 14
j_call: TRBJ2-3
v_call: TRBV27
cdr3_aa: CASSLSTSTDTQYF

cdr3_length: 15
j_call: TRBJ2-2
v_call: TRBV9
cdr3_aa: CASSPGGRGTGELFF

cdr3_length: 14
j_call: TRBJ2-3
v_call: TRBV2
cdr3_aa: CASSERDGTDTQYF

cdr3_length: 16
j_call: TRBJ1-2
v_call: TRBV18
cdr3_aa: CASSPTIDRGQDGYTF

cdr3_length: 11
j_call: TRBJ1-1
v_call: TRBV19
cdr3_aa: CASSIERVAFF